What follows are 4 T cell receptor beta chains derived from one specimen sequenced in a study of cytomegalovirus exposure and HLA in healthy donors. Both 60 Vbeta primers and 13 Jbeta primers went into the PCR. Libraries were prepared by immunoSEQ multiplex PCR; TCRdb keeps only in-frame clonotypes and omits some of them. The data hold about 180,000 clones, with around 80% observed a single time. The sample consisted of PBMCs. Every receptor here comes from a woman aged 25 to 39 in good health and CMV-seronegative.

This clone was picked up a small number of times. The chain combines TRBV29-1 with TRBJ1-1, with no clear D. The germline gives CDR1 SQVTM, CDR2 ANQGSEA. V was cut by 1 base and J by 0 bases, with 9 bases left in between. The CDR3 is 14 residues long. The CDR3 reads CSVEVNSVNTEAFF. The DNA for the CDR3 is TGCAGCGTTGAAGTTAACTCCGTGAACACTGAAGCTTTCTTT. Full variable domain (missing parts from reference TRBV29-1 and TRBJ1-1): SAVISQKPSRDICQRGTSLTIQCQVDSQVTMMFWYRQQPGQSLTLIATANQGSEATYESGFVIDKFPISRPNLTFSTLTVSNMSPEDSSIYLCSVEVNSVNTEAFFGQGTRLTVV.

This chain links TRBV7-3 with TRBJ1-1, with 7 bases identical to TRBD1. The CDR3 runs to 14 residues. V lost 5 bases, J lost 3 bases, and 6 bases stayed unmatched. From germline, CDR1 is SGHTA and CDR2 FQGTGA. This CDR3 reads CASSLTGADTEAFF. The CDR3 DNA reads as TGTGCCAGCAGCCTTACAGGGGCGGACACTGAAGCTTTCTTT.

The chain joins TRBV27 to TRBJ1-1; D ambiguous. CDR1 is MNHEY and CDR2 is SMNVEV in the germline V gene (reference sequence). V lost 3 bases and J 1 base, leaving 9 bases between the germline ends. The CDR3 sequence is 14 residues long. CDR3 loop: CASSFHRENTEAFF. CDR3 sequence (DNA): TGTGCCAGCAGTTTTCACCGGGAGAACACTGAAGCTTTCTTT.

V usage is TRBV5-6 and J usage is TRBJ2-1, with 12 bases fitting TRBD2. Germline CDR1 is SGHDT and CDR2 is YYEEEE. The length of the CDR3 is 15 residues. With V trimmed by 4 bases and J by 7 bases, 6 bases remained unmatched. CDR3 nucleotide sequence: TGTGCCAGCAGCCTAGGACTAGCGGGGCGGAATGAGCAGTTCTTC. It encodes CASSLGLAGRNEQFF.